The 29 T cell receptor beta chains in this list originate from one sample, sequenced in a study of shared clonotypes between healthy human individuals. CD45RO-negative CD8 cells positively selected for CCR7 made up the naive population, which excluded terminally differentiated effector memory CD45RA+ cells. Only in-frame clones appear in the TCRdb table, and some are missing; sequencing was by immunoSEQ multiplex PCR. This repertoire shows a few hundred thousand clones, around 95% found once; its top ten account for approximately 0.1%. The sequenced sample was naive CD8+ T cells sorted from blood. The source is a woman aged 30 to 39 in good health.

The rearrangement links TRBV7-9 to TRBJ1-1, with D perhaps matching TRBD1 (6 bases). Trimming stripped 1 base from V and 6 bases from J, with 15 bases between. There are 15 residues in the CDR3. The germline V gene encodes CDR1 SEHNR and CDR2 FQNEAQ (reference sequence). CDR3 DNA: TGTGCCAGCAGCTTAGACTGGACGGGGGCAGCTGAAGCTTTCTTT. Encoded protein: CASSLDWTGAAEAFF.

The rearrangement joins TRBV4-1 to TRBJ2-2, with D perhaps TRBD1 or TRBD2 (6 bases each). Germline assignment: CDR1 MGHRA and CDR2 YSYEKL. V was clipped by 11 bases and J by 2 bases, with 24 bases between them. The CDR3 runs to 17 residues. The CDR3 spells CASAVPLGGTNTGELFF. In nucleotides, the CDR3 is TGCGCCTCAGCGGTCCCTCTAGGGGGGACCAACACCGGGGAGCTGTTTTTT.

V usage is TRBV7-3 and J usage is TRBJ2-6, with 10 bases fitting TRBD2. CDR3 length: 17 residues. CDR1 and CDR2 from the germline V gene are SGHTA and FQGTGA. V shed 5 bases, J shed 1 base, and the junction held 5 bases outside the gene matches. The CDR3 coding sequence is TGTGCCAGCAGCCCTAGCGGGAGTCTTTCTGGGGCCAACGTCCTGACTTTC. As protein: CASSPSGSLSGANVLTF.

On this clone itself: The sample carries other DNA sequences with the same CDR3. The V and J genes are TRBV27 and TRBJ2-7, with TRBD2 matching over 15 bases. CDR1 is MNHEY, CDR2 SMNVEV, per germline (reference sequence). The V gene end was trimmed by 5 bases and the J gene end by 4 bases; junction bases not matched to a gene: 0. CDR3 length equals 14 residues. CDR3 coding DNA: TGTGCCAGCAGTGGACTAGCGGGAGGGTACGAGCAGTACTTC. Protein sequence: CASSGLAGGYEQYF.

The rearrangement links TRBV5-6 to TRBJ2-7; D may match TRBD1 or TRBD2 (6 bases each). The CDR3 totals 13 residues. Trimming left V 1 base short and J 2 bases short, with 7 bases between. Looked up from germline, CDR1 is SGHDT and CDR2 is YYEEEE. The DNA of the CDR3 is TGTGCCAGCAGCTTGCGGGGGCCCTACGAGCAGTACTTC. Translated, it gives CASSLRGPYEQYF.

The chain combines TRBV7-9 with TRBJ2-7; perhaps D is TRBD1 or TRBD2 (5 bases each). V shed 5 bases and J shed 2 bases, with 13 bases lying between them. CDR3 size: 14 residues. The germline V gene encodes CDR1 SEHNR and CDR2 FQNEAQ (reference sequence). The CDR3 nucleotides are TGTGCCAGCAGCCCGGGACGTAGCCCCTACGAGCAGTACTTC. Encoded protein: CASSPGRSPYEQYF.

The chain employs TRBV5-1 and TRBJ1-1, with 10 bases aligning to TRBD1. Trimming removed 5 bases from V and 0 bases from J; junction bases left unmatched: 7. Germline V CDR1 and CDR2: SGHRS, YFSETQ. The CDR3 has 16 residues. The CDR3 protein is CASSWDRGYMNTEAFF. The CDR3 DNA sequence: TGCGCCAGCAGTTGGGACAGGGGATACATGAACACTGAAGCTTTCTTT.

V usage is TRBV7-9 and J usage is TRBJ2-3; TRBD2 agrees at 10 bases. Per the germline V gene, CDR1 is SEHNR and CDR2 is FQNEAQ (reference sequence). This CDR3 is built from 14 residues. V trimming: 5 bases; J trimming: 5 bases; junction bases outside the gene matches: 4. CDR3: CASSDGLAEDTQYF. CDR3 sequence (DNA): TGTGCCAGCAGCGACGGACTAGCGGAAGATACGCAGTATTTT.

The genes are TRBV10-3 and TRBJ2-7, with D maybe TRBD1 (6 bases). Germline V gives CDR1 ENHRY, CDR2 SYGVKD. V was clipped by 0 bases and J by 3 bases, with 12 bases between them. CDR3 length equals 15 residues. The CDR3 is CAISESQGPIYEQYF. For the CDR3, the DNA is TGTGCCATCAGTGAGTCACAGGGACCGATCTACGAGCAGTACTTC.

The genes are TRBV5-6 and TRBJ2-5; a possible D gene is TRBD2 (6 bases). CDR3 length: 15 amino acids. Germline V gene lookup returns CDR1 SGHDT and CDR2 YYEEEE. The V gene lost 4 bases and the J gene lost 4 bases, with 17 bases spanning the gap. CDR3 nucleotide sequence: TGTGCCAGCAGCCCACTGACGGGAGTATTAGAGACCCAGTACTTC. This gives the protein CASSPLTGVLETQYF.

This chain joins TRBV28 and TRBJ1-5; tentatively, D is TRBD1 (6 bases). CDR1 is MDHEN, CDR2 SYDVKM, per germline. The CDR3 is 15 amino acids. Trimming cost V 10 bases and J 2 bases, with 18 bases left between them. Here the CDR3 DNA reads TGTGCCACCCAAAGGTGGGGGCTAGGCAATCAGCCCCAGCATTTT. Encoded protein: CATQRWGLGNQPQHF.

The chain combines TRBV6-4 with TRBJ2-2, with D hard to call. This CDR3 is 13 amino acids long. Germline V gene lookup returns CDR1 MRHNA and CDR2 SNTAGT. Trimming took 4 bases from V and 4 from J, leaving 7 bases between them. The CDR3 sequence is CASSGRRTGELFF. CDR3 nucleotide sequence: TGTGCCAGCAGTGGCCGGCGCACCGGGGAGCTGTTTTTT.

About this clone itself: The sample carries other DNA sequences with the same CDR3. This sequence joins TRBV9 and TRBJ2-5; 11 bases match TRBD2. The V gene's germline CDR1 is SGDLS and CDR2 YYNGEE. This CDR3 comprises 14 residues. Trimming took 4 bases from V and 4 from J; bases not matched to a gene: 3. The DNA for the CDR3 is TGTGCCAGCAGCACTAGCGGGAGACTAGAGACCCAGTACTTC. It translates to CASSTSGRLETQYF. The whole variable domain, filled in from reference TRBV9 and TRBJ2-5, reads DSGVTQTPKHLITATGQRVTLRCSPRSGDLSVYWYQQSLDQGLQFLIQYYNGEERAKGNILERFSAQQFPDLHSELNLSSLELGDSALYFCASSTSGRLETQYFGPGTRLLVL.

The chain has TRBV28 and TRBJ2-7, with D possibly TRBD2 on 6 matching bases. Germline V gives CDR1 MDHEN, CDR2 SYDVKM. The CDR3 is 16 residues long. The V end was cut by 2 bases, the J end by 2 bases, with 16 bases between. The CDR3 DNA follows: TGTGCCAGCAGTTTAGAGATCAACGGGAGTCCCTACGAGCAGTACTTC. Amino acids: CASSLEINGSPYEQYF. The full variable domain, in which reference TRBV28 and TRBJ2-7 provide the parts outside the CDR3, is DVKVTQSSRYLVKRTGEKVFLECVQDMDHENMFWYRQDPGLGLRLIYFSYDVKMKEKGDIPEGYSVSREKKERFSLILESASTNQTSMYLCASSLEINGSPYEQYFGPGTRLTVT.

Points on this clone: The junction shows a germline mismatch at one end, possibly a read error. J is TRBJ2-1 and V is TRBV4-2; D uncertain. This CDR3 is 16 amino acids long. The germline CDR1 and CDR2 sequences are LGHNA and YNFKEQ. The CDR3 DNA sequence: TGTGCCGGCAGCCAAGATTCCCAGACCCCATACAATGAGCAGTTCTTC. It encodes CAGSQDSQTPYNEQFF.

V gene TRBV5-6 combines with J gene TRBJ1-5; possibly TRBD1 for D (5 bases). The CDR3 loop spans 15 amino acids. V was pared by 2 bases and J by 5 bases, with 14 bases between. In germline, CDR1 is SGHDT, CDR2 YYEEEE. The DNA for the CDR3 is TGTGCCAGCAGCTTTTGGGGACCGATGGATCAGCCCCAGCATTTT. Residues: CASSFWGPMDQPQHF. The whole variable domain, remainder taken from reference TRBV5-6 and TRBJ1-5, is DAGVTQSPTHLIKTRGQQVTLRCSPKSGHDTVSWYQQALGQGPQFIFQYYEEEERQRGNFPDRFSGHQFPNYSSELNVNALLLGDSALYLCASSFWGPMDQPQHFGDGTRLSIL.

The CDR3 sequence is CASSIEDTTEAFF. The DNA for the CDR3 is TGTGCCAGTAGTATTGAAGACACCACTGAAGCTTTCTTT. The rearrangement uses TRBV19 and TRBJ1-1; no clear D. Germline-derived CDR1 and CDR2 are LNHDA and SQIVND (reference sequence). V gave up 3 bases and J gave up 4 bases, with 9 bases separating them. The CDR3 runs 13 residues.

J is TRBJ2-3 and V is TRBV5-6; D is unresolved. Germline CDR1 SGHDT, CDR2 YYEEEE. V dropped 0 bases and J dropped 5 bases, with 7 bases sitting between them. This CDR3 comprises 13 residues. CDR3 nucleotides: TGTGCCAGCAGCTTGGTGGCAGGAGATACGCAGTATTTT. Protein product: CASSLVAGDTQYF.

The chain employs TRBV7-6 and TRBJ2-1; 10 bases match TRBD1. CDR1 is SGHVS and CDR2 is FNYEAQ in the germline V gene. After removal of 1 base from V and 7 bases from J, the junction contained 10 bases not matched to a gene. The CDR3 is 17 residues long. Here the CDR3 reads CASSLVWWDRGPNEQFF. The CDR3 coding sequence is TGTGCCAGCAGCTTAGTTTGGTGGGACAGGGGCCCTAATGAGCAGTTCTTC. Supplemented by reference TRBV7-6 and TRBJ2-1, the full variable domain reads GAGVSQSPRYKVTKRGQDVALRCDPISGHVSLYWYRQALGQGPEFLTYFNYEAQQDKSGLPNDRFSAERPEGSISTLTIQRTEQRDSAMYRCASSLVWWDRGPNEQFFGPGTRLTVL.

The chain is built from TRBV5-6 and TRBJ2-1, with D possibly being TRBD1 (5 bases). CDR3 length equals 14 residues. With 0 bases removed from V and 9 bases from J, the gap between germline ends came to 13 bases. CDR1 is SGHDT and CDR2 is YYEEEE in the germline V gene. DNA for the CDR3: TGTGCCAGCAGCTTGGCCGTCGACAGATTTGAGCAGTTCTTC. Its translation is CASSLAVDRFEQFF.

The sample holds one count of this clone. The chain is built from TRBV30 and TRBJ1-1; D remains ambiguous. CDR3 length equals 15 residues. In germline, CDR1 is GTSNPN, CDR2 SVGIG (reference sequence). V shed 1 base and J shed 1 base, with 13 bases lying between them. Written as DNA, the CDR3 is TGTGCCTGGAGTGGCCTCGATTGGGGGAACACTGAAGCTTTCTTT. Its protein is CAWSGLDWGNTEAFF.

Points on this clone: One end of the junction varies from germline; a read error may be responsible. The V and J genes are TRBV27 and TRBJ2-1, with a tentative D call TRBD1 (5 bases). CDR3 size: 10 residues. Germline V gene sequence: CDR1 MNHEY, CDR2 SMNVEV (reference sequence). CDR3: CAGRVHEQFF. The CDR3 DNA reads TGTGCCGGCAGGGTGCACGAGCAGTTCTTC.

V is TRBV6-1 and J is TRBJ2-7; possibly TRBD1 or TRBD2 for D (5 bases each). The V gene's germline CDR1 is MNHNS and CDR2 SASEGT. This CDR3 region has 16 residues. V shed 4 bases and J shed 2 bases, with 18 bases lying between them. The CDR3 coding sequence is TGTGCCAGCAGTGCCGGGACCAGCCGACAAGCCTACGAGCAGTACTTC. It specifies CASSAGTSRQAYEQYF.

The chain links TRBV7-8 to TRBJ2-5, with TRBD1 matching over 8 bases. V lost 3 bases, J lost 4 bases, and 1 base stayed unmatched. CDR3 length: 13 amino acids. Germline values: CDR1 SGHVS, CDR2 FQNEAQ. The CDR3 bases are TGTGCCAGCAGCTTGACAGGGGTAGAGACCCAGTACTTC. Translating gives CASSLTGVETQYF.

This chain joins TRBV27 and TRBJ2-5; a weak D match, TRBD1 (5 bases). The V gene lost 7 bases and the J gene lost 5 bases, with 14 bases spanning the gap. CDR1 is MNHEY and CDR2 is SMNVEV in the germline V gene (reference sequence). The CDR3 spans 13 residues. The CDR3 loop reads CASTLRGGETQYF. The CDR3 region has the DNA TGTGCCAGCACTCTTAGGGGTGGGGAGACCCAGTACTTC.

The J gene is TRBJ1-1, the V gene TRBV5-6, with 7 bases that match TRBD1. J was trimmed by 5 bases and V by 4 bases; bases with no gene match: 5. The CDR3 is made up of 13 amino acids. Looked up from germline, CDR1 is SGHDT and CDR2 is YYEEEE. This chain's CDR3 is CASSQGVRTEAFF. CDR3 in DNA: TGTGCCAGCAGCCAGGGGGTGAGGACTGAAGCTTTCTTT.

The chain recombines TRBV9 with TRBJ2-7; D remains unclear. The CDR3 extends over 12 amino acids. The germline CDR1 and CDR2 sequences are SGDLS and YYNGEE. Trimming took 3 bases from V and 4 from J, leaving 8 bases between them. CDR3 protein: CASSANEYEQYF. The CDR3 nucleotides read TGTGCCAGCAGCGCTAACGAGTACGAGCAGTACTTC.

This rearrangement joins TRBV7-6 to TRBJ1-2, with no clear D. Germline V gene sequence: CDR1 SGHVS, CDR2 FNYEAQ. The CDR3 consists of 13 residues. Between the trimmed V and J ends, which lost 1 base and 3 bases, there was a span of 6 bases. Here the CDR3 DNA reads TGTGCCAGCAGCTTAGGAAATGACTATGGCTACACCTTC. This sequence encodes CASSLGNDYGYTF. Supplemented by reference TRBV7-6 and TRBJ1-2, the full variable domain reads GAGVSQSPRYKVTKRGQDVALRCDPISGHVSLYWYRQALGQGPEFLTYFNYEAQQDKSGLPNDRFSAERPEGSISTLTIQRTEQRDSAMYRCASSLGNDYGYTFGSGTRLTVV.

The V gene is TRBV19, the J gene TRBJ2-1; D remains ambiguous. The CDR3 runs to 15 residues. The germline CDR1 and CDR2 sequences are LNHDA and SQIVND (reference sequence). V lost 6 bases, J lost 3 bases, and 15 bases lay in between. The CDR3 nucleotides read TGTGCCAGTAGCCCATATTTCAATGACTACAATGAGCAGTTCTTC. It encodes CASSPYFNDYNEQFF.